The clone carrying this T cell receptor (beta chain) was recorded only once. This sample was taken from a study of blood T cell repertoires in COVID-19. For the study at large: The origin of the acute and convalescent COVID-19 samples was the United States, Italy and Spain. In each case, the material was cDNA or gDNA derived from T cells, B-cell-depleted T cells, or PBMCs.

Authors' data handling: Reference gene primer amplification in the assay estimated nucleated cell counts. The repertoire was sequenced with immunoSEQ multiplex PCR; TCRdb's copy has only in-frame clones and lacks some. The D gene and trimming were derived from the DNA, and the V and J assignments and clone size from that table. The sample comprises some 130,000 clones, around nine tenths of which are singletons, and around 10% rests with the top ten. Patients from Seattle were sampled longitudinally, starting during active infection. The germline gives CDR1 SGHDN, CDR2 FVKESK. The CDR3 covers 13 residues. V was pared by 1 base and J by 1 base, with 5 bases between.

The sample taken for sequencing was peripheral blood. The chain couples TRBV14 to TRBJ2-7; no reliable D call. This receptor was taken from a woman aged 70-85 years with COVID-19, enrolled during active disease. CDR3 sequence (DNA): TGTGCCAGCAGCCAAGTTAGATCCTACGAGCAGTACTTC. This gives the protein CASSQVRSYEQYF.